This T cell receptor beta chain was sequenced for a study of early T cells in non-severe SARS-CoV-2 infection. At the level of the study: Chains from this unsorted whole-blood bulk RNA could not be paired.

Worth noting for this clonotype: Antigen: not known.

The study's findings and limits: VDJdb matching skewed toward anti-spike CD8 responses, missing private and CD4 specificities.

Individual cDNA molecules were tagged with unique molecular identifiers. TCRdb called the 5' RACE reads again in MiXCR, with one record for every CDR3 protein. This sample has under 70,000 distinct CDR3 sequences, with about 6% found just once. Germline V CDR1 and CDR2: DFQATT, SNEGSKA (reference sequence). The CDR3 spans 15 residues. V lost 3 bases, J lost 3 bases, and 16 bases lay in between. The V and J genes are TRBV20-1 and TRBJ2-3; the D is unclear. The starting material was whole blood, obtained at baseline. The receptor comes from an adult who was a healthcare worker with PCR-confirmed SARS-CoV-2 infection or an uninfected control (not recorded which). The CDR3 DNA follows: TGCAGTGCTAGTTCAGCGTCCCTCGGAACAGATACGCAGTATTTT. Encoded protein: CSASSASLGTDTQYF.